These 7 T cell receptor beta chains originate from one sample sequenced in a study of T cells after yellow fever vaccination. TCRdb re-analysed the 5' RACE reads in MiXCR, keeping a single row per CDR3 protein. The sample comprises about 580,000 distinct CDR3 sequences, around 17% of which are singletons, and roughly 17% rests with the top ten. The sequencing here drew on PBMCs, taken about 5 days after the first yellow fever vaccination. Every receptor here comes from a man aged 18 to 30 who received the YFV17D yellow fever vaccine.

This clonotype was seen more than once but under ten times. The chain carries TRBV20-1 and TRBJ1-1, with 8 bases identical to TRBD1. The V gene's germline CDR1 is DFQATT and CDR2 SNEGSKA (reference sequence). The V gene end was trimmed by 3 bases and the J gene end by 4 bases; junction bases not matched to a gene: 10. CDR3 length equals 15 residues. Here the CDR3 DNA reads TGCAGTGCTAGGTTAAAGGACAGGGAAAGCACTGAAGCTTTCTTT. Protein sequence: CSARLKDRESTEAFF.

The gene calls are TRBV20-1 and TRBJ1-2; maybe TRBD1 (5 bases). Germline V gene sequence: CDR1 DFQATT, CDR2 SNEGSKA (reference sequence). V lost 3 bases, J lost 3 bases, and 8 bases lay in between. CDR3 size: 12 residues. CDR3 region: CSARGVDYGYTF. For the CDR3, the DNA is TGCAGTGCTAGGGGGGTGGACTATGGCTACACCTTC.

The chain combines TRBV19 with TRBJ1-5; D might be TRBD1 (5 bases). In germline, CDR1 is LNHDA, CDR2 SQIVND (reference sequence). The V and J ends lost 0 bases and 9 bases respectively, with 12 bases between them. This CDR3 contains 14 residues. The CDR3 loop reads CASSIETGGRPQHF. The CDR3 DNA follows: TGTGCCAGTAGTATAGAGACTGGGGGACGGCCCCAGCATTTT.

The rearrangement links TRBV7-8 to TRBJ1-1; 7 nucleotides match TRBD1. The CDR3 sequence is 17 residues long. The V segment lost 1 base and the J segment 2 bases; nucleotides outside the gene matches: 10. Germline assignment: CDR1 SGHVS and CDR2 FQNEAQ. The CDR3 protein is CASSLVAGGRANTEAFF. CDR3 DNA sequence: TGTGCCAGCAGCTTAGTCGCAGGGGGGCGGGCCAACACTGAAGCTTTCTTT.

The sample holds a few counts of this clonotype. The chain couples TRBV6-1 to TRBJ1-1, with unresolved D. Germline assignment: CDR1 MNHNS and CDR2 SASEGT. Trimming shortened V by 6 bases and J by 6 bases, and 17 bases separated the two germline ends. CDR3 length: 14 residues. Written as DNA, the CDR3 is TGTGCCAGCAGCCGGACGCAACCTGCCCCTGAAGCTTTCTTT. This codes for CASSRTQPAPEAFF.

The J gene is TRBJ2-7, the V gene TRBV7-8; TRBD1 is a possible D gene (6 bases). CDR3 length: 16 amino acids. Germline CDR1 SGHVS, CDR2 FQNEAQ. Trimming left V 1 base short and J 4 bases short, with 17 bases between. This CDR3 reads CASSLVWPGEMYEQYF. In DNA form, the CDR3 reads TGTGCCAGCAGCTTAGTTTGGCCAGGGGAGATGTACGAGCAGTACTTC.

The rearrangement joins TRBV30 to TRBJ1-5; D is undetermined. The CDR3 contains 15 residues. Trimming took off 0 bases at V and 2 bases at J, with 11 bases between the two ends. Germline V CDR1 and CDR2: GTSNPN, SVGIG (reference sequence). The CDR3 nucleotides are TGTGCCTGGAGTGTAGTCGGTAGGGGCAATCAGCCCCAGCATTTT. Protein product: CAWSVVGRGNQPQHF.